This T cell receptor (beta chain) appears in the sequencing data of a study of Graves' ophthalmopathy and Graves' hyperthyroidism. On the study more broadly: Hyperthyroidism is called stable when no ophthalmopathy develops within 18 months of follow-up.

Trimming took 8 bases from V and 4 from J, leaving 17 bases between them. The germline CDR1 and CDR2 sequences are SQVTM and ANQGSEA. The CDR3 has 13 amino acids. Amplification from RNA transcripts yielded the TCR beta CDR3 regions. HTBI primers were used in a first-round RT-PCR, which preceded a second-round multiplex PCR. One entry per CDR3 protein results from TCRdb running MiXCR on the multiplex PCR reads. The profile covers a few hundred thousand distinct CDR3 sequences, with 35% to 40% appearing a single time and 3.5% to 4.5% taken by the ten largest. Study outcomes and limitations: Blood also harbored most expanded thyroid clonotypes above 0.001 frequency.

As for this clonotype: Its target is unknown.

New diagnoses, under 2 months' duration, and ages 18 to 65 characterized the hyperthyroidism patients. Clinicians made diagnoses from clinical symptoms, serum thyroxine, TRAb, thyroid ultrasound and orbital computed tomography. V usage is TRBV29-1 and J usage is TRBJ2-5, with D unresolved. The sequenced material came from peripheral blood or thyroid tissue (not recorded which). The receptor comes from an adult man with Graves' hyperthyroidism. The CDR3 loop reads CSTPEAGAETQYF. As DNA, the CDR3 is TGCAGCACCCCCGAGGCTGGAGCAGAGACCCAGTACTTC.